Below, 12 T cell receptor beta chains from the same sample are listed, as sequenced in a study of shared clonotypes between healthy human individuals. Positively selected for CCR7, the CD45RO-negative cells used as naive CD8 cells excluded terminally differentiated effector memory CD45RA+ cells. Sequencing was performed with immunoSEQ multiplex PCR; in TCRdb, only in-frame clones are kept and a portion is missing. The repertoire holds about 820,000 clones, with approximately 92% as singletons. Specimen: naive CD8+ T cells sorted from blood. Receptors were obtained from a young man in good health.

The CDR3 DNA reads TGTGCCAGCAGTGAATCCATCGGGACAGGGGGCTATGAGCAGTTCTTC. The encoded protein is CASSESIGTGGYEQFF. The chain links TRBV6-1 to TRBJ2-1; 12 bases fit TRBD1. The ends lost 2 bases at V and 8 bases at J; junction bases unmatched: 7. CDR1 and CDR2 (germline): MNHNS, SASEGT. CDR3 size: 16 residues.

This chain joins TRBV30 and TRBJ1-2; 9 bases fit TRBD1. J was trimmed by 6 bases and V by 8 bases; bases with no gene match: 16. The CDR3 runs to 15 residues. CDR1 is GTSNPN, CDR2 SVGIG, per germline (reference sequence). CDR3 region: CAQNAGTGRSDGYTF. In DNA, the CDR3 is TGTGCCCAAAACGCCGGGACAGGGAGGAGCGATGGCTACACCTTC.

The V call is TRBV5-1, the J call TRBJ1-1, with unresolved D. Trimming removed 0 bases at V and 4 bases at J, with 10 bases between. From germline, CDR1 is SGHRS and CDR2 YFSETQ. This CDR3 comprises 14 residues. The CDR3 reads CASSLGSAGTEAFF. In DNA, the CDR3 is TGCGCCAGCAGCTTGGGGAGTGCCGGCACTGAAGCTTTCTTT. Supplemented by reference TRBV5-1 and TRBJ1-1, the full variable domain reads KAGVTQTPRYLIKTRGQQVTLSCSPISGHRSVSWYQQTPGQGLQFLFEYFSETQRNKGNFPGRFSGRQFSNSRSEMNVSTLELGDSALYLCASSLGSAGTEAFFGQGTRLTVV.

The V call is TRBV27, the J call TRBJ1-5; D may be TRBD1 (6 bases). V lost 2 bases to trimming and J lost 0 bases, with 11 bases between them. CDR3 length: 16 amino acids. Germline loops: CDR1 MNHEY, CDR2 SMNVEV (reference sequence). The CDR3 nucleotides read TGTGCCAGCAGTTTACGCTGGACAGATAGCAATCAGCCCCAGCATTTT. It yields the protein CASSLRWTDSNQPQHF.

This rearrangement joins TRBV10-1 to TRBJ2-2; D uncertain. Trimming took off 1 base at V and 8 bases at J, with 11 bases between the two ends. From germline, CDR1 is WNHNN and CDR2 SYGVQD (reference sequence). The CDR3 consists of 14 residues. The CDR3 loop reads CASSELGRPGELFF. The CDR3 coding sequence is TGCGCCAGCAGTGAGTTGGGTAGACCGGGGGAGCTGTTTTTT.

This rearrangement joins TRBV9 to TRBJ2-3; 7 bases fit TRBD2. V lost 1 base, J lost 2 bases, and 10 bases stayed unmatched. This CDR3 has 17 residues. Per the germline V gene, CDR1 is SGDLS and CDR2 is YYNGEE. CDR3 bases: TGTGCCAGCAGCGTAAATTCGGCTAGCGGATTCACAGATACGCAGTATTTT. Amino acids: CASSVNSASGFTDTQYF. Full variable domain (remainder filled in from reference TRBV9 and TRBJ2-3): DSGVTQTPKHLITATGQRVTLRCSPRSGDLSVYWYQQSLDQGLQFLIQYYNGEERAKGNILERFSAQQFPDLHSELNLSSLELGDSALYFCASSVNSASGFTDTQYFGPGTRLTVL.

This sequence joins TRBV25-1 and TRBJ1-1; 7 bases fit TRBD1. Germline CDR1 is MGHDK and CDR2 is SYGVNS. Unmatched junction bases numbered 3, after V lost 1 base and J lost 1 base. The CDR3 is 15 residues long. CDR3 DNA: TGTGCCAGCAGTGAATTGACAGGGCCGAACACTGAAGCTTTCTTT. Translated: CASSELTGPNTEAFF.

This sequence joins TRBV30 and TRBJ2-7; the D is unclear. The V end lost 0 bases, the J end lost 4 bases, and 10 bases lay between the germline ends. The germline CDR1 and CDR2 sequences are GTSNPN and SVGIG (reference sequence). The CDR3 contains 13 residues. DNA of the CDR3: TGTGCCTGGAGTGTAGGGCATCGATACGAGCAGTACTTC. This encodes CAWSVGHRYEQYF.

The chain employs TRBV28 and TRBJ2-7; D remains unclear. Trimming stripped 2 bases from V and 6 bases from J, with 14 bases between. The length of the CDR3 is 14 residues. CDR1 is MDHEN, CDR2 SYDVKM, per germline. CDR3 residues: CASSLKAWSGEQYF. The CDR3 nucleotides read TGTGCCAGCAGTTTAAAGGCGTGGTCCGGCGAGCAGTACTTC.

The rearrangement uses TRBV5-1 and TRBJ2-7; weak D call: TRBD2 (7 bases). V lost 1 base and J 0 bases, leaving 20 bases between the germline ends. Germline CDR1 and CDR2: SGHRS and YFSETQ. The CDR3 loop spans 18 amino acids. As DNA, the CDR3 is TGCGCCAGCAGCTTGCGGTGGTCAGGGGACTACTTCTCCTACGAGCAGTACTTC. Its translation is CASSLRWSGDYFSYEQYF. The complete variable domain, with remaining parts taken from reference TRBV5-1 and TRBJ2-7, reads KAGVTQTPRYLIKTRGQQVTLSCSPISGHRSVSWYQQTPGQGLQFLFEYFSETQRNKGNFPGRFSGRQFSNSRSEMNVSTLELGDSALYLCASSLRWSGDYFSYEQYFGPGTRLTVT.

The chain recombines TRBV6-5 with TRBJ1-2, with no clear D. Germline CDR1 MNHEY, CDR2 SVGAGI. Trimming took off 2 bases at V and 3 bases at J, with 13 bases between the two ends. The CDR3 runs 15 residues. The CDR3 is CASSYGRNLDYGYTF. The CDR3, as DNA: TGTGCCAGCAGTTACGGTCGGAATCTGGACTATGGCTACACCTTC.

This CDR3 reads CASSLIPQSYNEQFF. Here the CDR3 DNA reads TGTGCCAGCAGTTTAATTCCGCAATCGTACAATGAGCAGTTCTTC. V is TRBV28 and J is TRBJ2-1; D gene uncertain. V lost 2 bases and J 4 bases, leaving 12 bases between the germline ends. Germline V gene data show CDR1 as MDHEN and CDR2 as SYDVKM. The CDR3 consists of 15 residues.